This is a list of T cell receptor beta chains from one sample in a study of shared clonotypes between healthy human individuals. TCRdb keeps only in-frame clones here, not all; method: immunoSEQ multiplex PCR. The sample lists 2,500,000 or so clones, 90% to 95% occurring once. Sequencing was done on a sample of naive CD4+ T cells sorted from blood. The receptor set was obtained from a man aged 18 to 29 in good health. The CDR3 runs from the conserved cysteine through the conserved F or W. A D gene is named only where the DNA matches it firmly.

d_call j_call v_call cdr3_aa cdr3_nt
NA TRBJ2-3 TRBV5-1 CASSPLQGRTDTQYF TGCGCCAGCAGCCCACTTCAGGGGCGCACAGATACGCAGTATTTT
NA TRBJ2-7 TRBV6-4 CASSDSRVYEQYF TGTGCCAGCAGTGACTCGAGGGTCTACGAGCAGTACTTC
TRBD2 TRBJ2-3 TRBV29-1 CSVREGRSDTQYF TGCAGCGTTCGGGAGGGAAGGTCAGATACGCAGTATTTT
TRBD1 TRBJ2-7 TRBV5-1 CASSSETGMVEQYF TGCGCCAGCAGCTCGGAGACAGGGATGGTCGAGCAGTACTTC
NA TRBJ2-2 TRBV5-1 CASSLRAPSTGELFF TGCGCCAGCAGCTTGCGGGCCCCGAGCACCGGGGAGCTGTTTTTT
NA TRBJ2-3 TRBV9 CASSVGGPTDTQYF TGTGCCAGCAGCGTGGGCGGGCCCACAGATACGCAGTATTTT
NA TRBJ2-7 TRBV5-6 CASSAVGGLYEQYF TGTGCCAGCAGCGCCGTTGGGGGCCTCTACGAGCAGTACTTC
NA TRBJ2-2 TRBV4-3 CASSQDLGAVSGELFF TGCGCCAGCAGCCAAGATTTGGGGGCGGTTTCCGGGGAGCTGTTTTTT
NA TRBJ2-7 TRBV28 CASSFVRGPRYEQYF TGTGCCAGCAGTTTTGTAAGGGGACCCCGCTACGAGCAGTACTTC
NA TRBJ1-3 TRBV4-1 CASSQGFRLGGNTIYF TGCGCCAGCAGCCAAGGATTTCGTCTAGGTGGAAACACCATATATTTT